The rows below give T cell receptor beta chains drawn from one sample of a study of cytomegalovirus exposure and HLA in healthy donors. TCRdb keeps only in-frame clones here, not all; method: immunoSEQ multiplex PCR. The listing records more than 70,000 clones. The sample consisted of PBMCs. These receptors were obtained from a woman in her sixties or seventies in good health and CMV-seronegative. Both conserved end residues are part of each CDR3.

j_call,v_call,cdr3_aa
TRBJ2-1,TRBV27,CASSYKPGLGIYEQFF
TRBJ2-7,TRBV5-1,CASSLVTSGTGEQYF
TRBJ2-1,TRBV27,CASSLMRERDNEQFF
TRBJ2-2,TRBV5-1,CATHRSTGTGELFF
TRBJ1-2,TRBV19,CASNPGENYGYTF
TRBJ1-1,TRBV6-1,CASRGTQGETTEAFF
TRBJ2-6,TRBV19,CASTPDGQGASGANVLTF
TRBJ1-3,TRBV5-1,CASSLAPLAPGNTIYF
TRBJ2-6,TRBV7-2,CASSQRTGGFEPGANVLTF
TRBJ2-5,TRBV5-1,CASKITGGETQYF
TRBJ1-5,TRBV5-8,CASSFRGGGQPQHF
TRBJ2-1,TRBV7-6,CASSFSGTYNEQFF
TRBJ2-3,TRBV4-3,CASSQELAGGGDTQYF
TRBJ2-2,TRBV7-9,CASSLAGFGTGELFF
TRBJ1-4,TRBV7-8,CASSLQGPSTNEKLFF
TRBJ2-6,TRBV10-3,CAISDAGPGANVLTF
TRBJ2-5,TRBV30,CAWSAGGAETQYF
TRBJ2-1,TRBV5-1,CASSLSAGPYNEQFF
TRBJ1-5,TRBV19,CASSITGQGYQPQHF
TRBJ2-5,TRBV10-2,CASSERWETQYF
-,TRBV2,CVQRGSDEQYF
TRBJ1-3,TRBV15,CATSRDMTGASGNTIYF
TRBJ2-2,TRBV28,CASSWTVKDPNTGELFF
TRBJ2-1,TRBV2,CASSERGGRGNEQFF
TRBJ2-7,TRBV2,CASSTGYEQYF
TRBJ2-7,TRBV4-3,CASSQDVDSYYEQYF
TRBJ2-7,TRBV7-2,CASSPRGLRLAGSSYEQYF
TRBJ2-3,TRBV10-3,CAISDPRGESDTQYF
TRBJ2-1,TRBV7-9,CASSLGTGPRYNEQFF
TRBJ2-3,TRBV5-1,CASSFLGQSPDTQYF
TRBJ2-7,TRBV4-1,CASSPLGTGKYEQYF
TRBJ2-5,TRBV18,CASSRGAGEETQYF
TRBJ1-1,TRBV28,CASITPREAFF
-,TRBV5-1,CASNLQGTYEQYF
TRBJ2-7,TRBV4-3,CASSHRLAGAGYEQYF